This T cell receptor beta chain was recorded in a study of T-cell memory formation after mild COVID-19. Study-wide findings and caveats: Whereas later expanders leaned CD4+, clones contracting day 15 to 85 showed a balanced CD4/CD8 makeup. Most CD4+ clones that shrank were in CM and EM, while CD8+ ones turned up in EMRA.

This CDR3 has 15 residues. The germline gives CDR1 SGHKS, CDR2 YYEKEE (reference sequence). V was clipped by 5 bases and J by 7 bases, with 21 bases between them. 5'RACE with constant-segment primers yielded barcoded, UMI-tagged TCR alpha and TCR beta cDNA libraries. TCRdb passed the 5' RACE reads through MiXCR, listing each CDR3 protein once. The table shows roughly 260,000 distinct CDR3 sequences, with roughly 17% occurring only once. This clonotype was recorded a few times. Its antigen is undetermined. The material sequenced was PBMCs or a T cell subset sorted from them (not recorded which). This rearrangement joins TRBV5-5 to TRBJ1-1; D call uncertain. The TCR was taken from a man aged 18-30 years who had mild COVID-19 (a few samples of this study predate the infection). Cell type and time point are not known. CDR3 DNA: TGTGCCAGCAGGACTGCTAACCGAGGACCCGATGAAGCTTTCTTT. Its protein product is CASRTANRGPDEAFF.